This TCR beta chain was documented in a study of blood T cell repertoires in COVID-19. Across the study: The origin of the acute and convalescent COVID-19 samples was the United States, Italy and Spain. PBMCs, B-cell-depleted T cells, or T cells provided the cDNA or gDNA that made up the material.

From germline, CDR1 is LNHNV and CDR2 YYDKDF (reference sequence). The CDR3 sequence runs 14 residues, both termini included. In the authors' workflow: Estimates of nucleated cell counts were drawn from the amplification of reference gene primers. Only in-frame clones appear in the TCRdb table, and some are missing; sequencing was by immunoSEQ multiplex PCR. Clone size and the V and J calls come from that table; the DNA yielded D and trimming. This table holds about 55,000 clones, roughly four fifths found once. This clone was detected a few times. It is unclear where the CDR3 begins or ends on the DNA, so no DNA is shown, and the CDR3 is as TCRdb lists it.

Sequencing was carried out using peripheral blood. This TCR came from a woman aged 60 to 75 with acute or convalescent COVID-19. V is TRBV15 and J is TRBJ1-3; the table gives TRBD1 as D, unverified against the DNA. This CDR3 reads CATSGYRDQTPYIF.